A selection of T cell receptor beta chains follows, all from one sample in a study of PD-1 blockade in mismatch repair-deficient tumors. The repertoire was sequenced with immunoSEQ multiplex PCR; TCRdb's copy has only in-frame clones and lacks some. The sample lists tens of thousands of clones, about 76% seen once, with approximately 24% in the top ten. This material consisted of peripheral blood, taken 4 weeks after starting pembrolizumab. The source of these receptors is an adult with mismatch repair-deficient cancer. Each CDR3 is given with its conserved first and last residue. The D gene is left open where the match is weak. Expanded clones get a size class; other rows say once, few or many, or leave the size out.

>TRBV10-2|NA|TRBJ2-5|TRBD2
TGCGCCAGCACTCTAGCGGGGCAAGAGACCCAGTACTTC
CASTLAGQETQYF
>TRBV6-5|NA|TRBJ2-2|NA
TGTGCCAGCCGCCGCGCGTCCACCGGAGAGCTGTTTTTT
CASRRASTGELFF
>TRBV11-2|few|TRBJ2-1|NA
TGTGCCAGCAGCCAGGAATCGGGGTACTACAATGAGCAGTTCTTC
CASSQESGYYNEQFF
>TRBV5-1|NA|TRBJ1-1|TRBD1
TGCGCCAGCAGCGCGGGACAGGGGGAGTGGGCTTTCTTT
CASSAGQGEWAFF
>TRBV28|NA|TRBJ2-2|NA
TGTGCCAGCAGTTCTCATCAGACCGACGGATTGGGGAAAGGCGGGGAGCTGTTTTTT
CASSSHQTDGLGKGGELFF
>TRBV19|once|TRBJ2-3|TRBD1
TGTGCCAGTAGCACTGGACCGGGACAGGGGACAGATACGCAGTATTTT
CASSTGPGQGTDTQYF
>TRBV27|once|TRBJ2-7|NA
TGTGCCAGCAGTTTACGACGCGGAAGCTCCTACGAGCAGTACTTC
CASSLRRGSSYEQYF
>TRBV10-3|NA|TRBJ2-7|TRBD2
TGTGCCATCAAAGGACTAGCGGGAGAGGAGCAGTACTTC
CAIKGLAGEEQYF
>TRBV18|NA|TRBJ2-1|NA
TGTGCCAGCTCACCGATGGCCACCCGGGGAAATGAGCAGTTCTTC
CASSPMATRGNEQFF
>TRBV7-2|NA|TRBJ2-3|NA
TGTGCCAGCAGCTACCCTACACCAGGCACAGATACGCAGTATTTT
CASSYPTPGTDTQYF
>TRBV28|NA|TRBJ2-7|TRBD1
TGTGCCAGCAGTTCCGGACAGGCCCACGAGCAGTACTTC
CASSSGQAHEQYF
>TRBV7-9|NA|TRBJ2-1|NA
TGTGCCAGCAGCTTATTTCCCGGTGGTGAGTTCTTC
CASSLFPGGEFF
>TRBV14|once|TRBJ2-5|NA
TGTGCCAGCAGCCAAGGGGTGCTACCCGACCAAGAGACCCAGTACTTC
CASSQGVLPDQETQYF
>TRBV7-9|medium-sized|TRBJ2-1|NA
TGTGCCAGCAGCCCAAGGGGGAACTACAATGAGCAGTTCTTC
CASSPRGNYNEQFF
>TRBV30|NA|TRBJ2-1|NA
TGTGCCAGCAAGACATTCGGGACAATGTTCAATGAGCAGTTCTTC
CASKTFGTMFNEQFF
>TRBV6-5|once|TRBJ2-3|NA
TGTGCCAGCAGTTACTTAGGCTGGGCCACAGATACGCAGTATTTT
CASSYLGWATDTQYF
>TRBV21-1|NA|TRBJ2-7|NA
TGTGCCAGCAGCTACAGTAGGAGCAGGGGGGCCTACGAGCAGTACTTC
CASSYSRSRGAYEQYF
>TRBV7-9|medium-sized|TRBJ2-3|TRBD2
TGTGCCAGCAGCTTAGGTCTCGGCGGGGGGCGGGCAGATACGCAGTATTTT
CASSLGLGGGRADTQYF
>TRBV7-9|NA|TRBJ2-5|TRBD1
TGTGCCAGCAGTTCCGGGACAGGGGGCGCCGAGACCCAGTACTTC
CASSSGTGGAETQYF
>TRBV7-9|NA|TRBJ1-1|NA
TGTGCCAGCAGCTTAGGGACGGCGAACACTGAAGCTTTCTTT
CASSLGTANTEAFF
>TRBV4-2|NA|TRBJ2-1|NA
TGTGCCAGCAGCCAAGATCCAAACGTTATCAATGAGCAGTTCTTC
CASSQDPNVINEQFF
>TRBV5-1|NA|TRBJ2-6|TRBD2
TGCGCCAGCAGCTTTGGTGGTAGCGGGACCGGGGCCAACGTCCTGACTTTC
CASSFGGSGTGANVLTF
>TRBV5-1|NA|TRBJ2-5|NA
TGCGCCAGCAGCTACACAGGGTCCGGGGAGACCCAGTACTTC
CASSYTGSGETQYF
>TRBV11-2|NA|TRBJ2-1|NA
TGTGCCAGCAGCTTATGGGCTGGTCGGAACAGGGTTTTTTGGAATGAGCAGTTCTTC
CASSLWAGRNRVFWNEQFF
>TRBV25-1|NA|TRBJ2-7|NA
TGTGCCAGCAGTGATTTGGCGGGGAGCGAGCAGTACTTC
CASSDLAGSEQYF
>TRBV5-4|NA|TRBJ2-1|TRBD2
TGTGCCAGCAGCTCGACTAGCGGGAGGTACGATGAGCAGTTCTTC
CASSSTSGRYDEQFF
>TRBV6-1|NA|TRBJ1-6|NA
TGTGCCAGCAGTGAAGTCCAGGGCTTGCTCTATAATTCACCCCTCCACTTT
CASSEVQGLLYNSPLHF
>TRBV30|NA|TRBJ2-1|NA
TGTGCCTGGACCAATCGACCAGACTCCTACAATGAGCAGTTCTTC
CAWTNRPDSYNEQFF
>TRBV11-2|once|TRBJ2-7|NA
TGTGCCAGCAGCCCTCAGGGGTACTACGAGCAGTACTTC
CASSPQGYYEQYF
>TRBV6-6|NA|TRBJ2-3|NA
TGTGCCAGCAGTTACTCGTTTGGGTCTTTCACAGATACGCAGTATTTT
CASSYSFGSFTDTQYF
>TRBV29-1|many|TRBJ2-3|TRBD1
TGCAGCGTTGAAGTTTTTAAGGAGGGGGTCAGGACAGGGTCTGGAGATACGCAGTATTTT
CSVEVFKEGVRTGSGDTQYF
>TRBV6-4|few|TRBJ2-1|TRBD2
TGTGCCAGCAGTGACTCTGTAGCGGGAGGTGGGAATGAGCAGTTCTTC
CASSDSVAGGGNEQFF
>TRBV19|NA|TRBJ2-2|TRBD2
TGTGCCAGTGGGGCCGCGGGACTAGCGTACACCGGGGAGCTGTTTTTT
CASGAAGLAYTGELFF
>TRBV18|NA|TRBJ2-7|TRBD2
TGTGCCAGCTCACGGGGTGGGCTAGCGGGGATCGAGCAGTACTTC
CASSRGGLAGIEQYF
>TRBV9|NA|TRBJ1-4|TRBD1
TGTGCCAGCAGCGTAGGGACAGGCAATAATGAAAAACTGTTTTTT
CASSVGTGNNEKLFF
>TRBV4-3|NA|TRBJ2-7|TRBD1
TGCGCCAGCAGCCACGGCTCGGGACAGGGGGCCTACGAGCAGTACTTC
CASSHGSGQGAYEQYF
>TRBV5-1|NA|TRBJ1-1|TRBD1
TGCGCCAGCAGCTTGGACAGGGGTGGGGAAGCTTTCTTT
CASSLDRGGEAFF
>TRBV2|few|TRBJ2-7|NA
TGTGCCAGCAGGGTCACTCAGGAGCAGTACTTC
CASRVTQEQYF
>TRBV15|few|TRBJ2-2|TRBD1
TGTGCCACCAGCAGAGGACAGGGGGCCACCGGGGAGCTGTTTTTT
CATSRGQGATGELFF
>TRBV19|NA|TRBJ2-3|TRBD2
TGTGCCAGTAGGGTAGCGGGACGGTCAGATACGCAGTATTTT
CASRVAGRSDTQYF
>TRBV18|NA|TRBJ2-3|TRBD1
TGTGCCAGCTCACCCCCGAAGGGACAGGGGTGGGCAGATACGCAGTATTTT
CASSPPKGQGWADTQYF
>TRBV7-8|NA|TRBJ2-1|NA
TGTGCCAGCAGCAGCAGGGTTTTAGGCTACAATGAGCAGTTCTTC
CASSSRVLGYNEQFF
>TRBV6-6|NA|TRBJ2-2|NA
TGTGCCAGCAGTTACTCGGGCACCTCTGGGGGGGAGCTGTTTTTT
CASSYSGTSGGELFF
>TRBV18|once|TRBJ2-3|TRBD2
TGTGCCAGCTCACCGACTAGCGGGAGGTGGAATACGCAGTATTTT
CASSPTSGRWNTQYF
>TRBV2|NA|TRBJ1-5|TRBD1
TGTGCCAGCAGGGGGACAGGGGGACGTCAGCCCCAGCATTTT
CASRGTGGRQPQHF
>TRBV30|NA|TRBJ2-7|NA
TGTGCCTGGAGTGTGGGGTCGGGAGCCTACGAGCAGTACTTC
CAWSVGSGAYEQYF
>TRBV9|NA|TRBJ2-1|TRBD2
TGTGCCAGCAGCGTAGCGTATAGGACTAGCGGCTACAATGAGCAGTTCTTC
CASSVAYRTSGYNEQFF
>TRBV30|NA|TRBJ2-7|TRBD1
TGTGCCTGGAGCGGACAGGGGGGGTACGAGCAGTACTTC
CAWSGQGGYEQYF
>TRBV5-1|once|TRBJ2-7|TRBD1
TGCGCCAGCAGCTACGGGACAGAGAACTACGAGCAGTACTTC
CASSYGTENYEQYF
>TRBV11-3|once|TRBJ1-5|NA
TGTGCCAGCAGTGAAGCAGGGTCGGGGGCTCAGCCCCAGCATTTT
CASSEAGSGAQPQHF
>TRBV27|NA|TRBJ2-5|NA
TGTGCCAGCAGTTTGGGACCGGGGCAAGAGACCCAGTACTTC
CASSLGPGQETQYF
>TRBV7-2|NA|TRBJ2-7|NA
TGTGCCAGCACCAAACAGGCAGGGCCCTCCTACGAGCAGTACTTC
CASTKQAGPSYEQYF